This TCR beta chain came from a study of cytotoxic CD8 clonotypes in ibrutinib-treated CLL. About the study: Investigators collected response samples after a median approximately twelve months of treatment, range 6 to 36.

Depth targeted 1 in 200,000 to 1 in 1 million T cells, averaging roughly 9.3x coverage per clonotype. The protocol was immunoSEQ multiplex PCR, while the TCRdb copy is restricted to in-frame clones and leaves out a portion. The repertoire includes 25,000 to 30,000 clones, about three quarters of them detected once, and 51% sits in the top ten. This clone was recorded once. The CDR3 contains 16 residues. From germline, CDR1 is MNHEY and CDR2 SVGAGI. Between the trimmed V and J ends, which lost 0 bases and 4 bases, there was a span of 15 bases. This TCR came from a human donor with chronic lymphocytic leukemia. This sequence joins TRBV6-5 and TRBJ1-1, with D possibly TRBD1 on 6 matching bases. The specimen was PBMCs, collected after 36 months of ibrutinib treatment. This CDR3 reads CASSYSSGALGTEAFF. The CDR3 bases are TGTGCCAGCAGTTACTCATCAGGGGCCCTGGGCACTGAAGCTTTCTTT.